This paragraph covers one TCR beta chain sequence. Enrollment of patients from Seattle took place during active infection, with longitudinal follow-up. This sample stems from a study of blood T cell repertoires in COVID-19. Background on the study: The samples span acute and convalescent COVID-19 from the United States, Italy and Spain.

In the source study's methods: How many nucleated cells were present was estimated from reference gene primer amplification. Repertoires were generated with immunoSEQ multiplex PCR, while TCRdb's copy carries only in-frame clones and drops some. V, J and clone size are those of that table, while D and trimming were read from the DNA. The table lists roughly 310,000 clones, approximately 87% of them singletons. The specimen was peripheral blood. The TCR was taken from a woman in her 30s with COVID-19, enrolled during active disease.

CDR3 loop: CASSLPGSEQFF. The CDR3 DNA reads TGTGCCAGCAGCTTACCCGGTTCTGAGCAGTTCTTC. This rearrangement joins TRBV11-2 to TRBJ2-1, with no clear D. The V and J ends lost 2 bases and 9 bases respectively, with 8 bases between them. This CDR3 spans 12 amino acids. Germline V gene sequence: CDR1 SGHAT, CDR2 FQNNGV.